This T cell receptor beta chain is drawn from a study of OX40 agonist ivuxolimab in advanced cancers. The table came from immunoSEQ multiplex PCR; TCRdb's copy has only in-frame clones and leaves some out. The sample shows more than 55,000 clones, about four fifths of them seen only once. CDR3 length equals 13 residues. Per germline, CDR1 KGHSH and CDR2 LQKENI. The ends were cut back, 2 bases at V and 6 bases at J, with 8 bases in the middle. This receptor was taken from an adult with an advanced solid tumor such as melanoma, head and neck, liver or kidney cancer. The sequencing used CD4+ or CD8+ T cells sorted from blood, collected in a trial of the OX40 agonist ivuxolimab. The rearrangement links TRBV18 to TRBJ1-5; unclear D gene. CDR3 DNA sequence: TGTGCCAGCTCACCAGGGGAAGGTCAGCCCCAGCATTTT. It encodes CASSPGEGQPQHF.